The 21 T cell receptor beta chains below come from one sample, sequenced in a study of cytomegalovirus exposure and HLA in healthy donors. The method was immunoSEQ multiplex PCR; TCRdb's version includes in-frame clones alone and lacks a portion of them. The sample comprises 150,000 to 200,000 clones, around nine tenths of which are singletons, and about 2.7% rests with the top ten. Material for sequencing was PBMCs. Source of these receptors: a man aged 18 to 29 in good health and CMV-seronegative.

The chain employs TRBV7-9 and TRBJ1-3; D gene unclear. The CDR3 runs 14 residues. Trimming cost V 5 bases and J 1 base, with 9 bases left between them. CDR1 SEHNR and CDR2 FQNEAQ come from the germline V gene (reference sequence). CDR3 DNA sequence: TGTGCCAGCAGCCAGCCCAGGTCTGGAAACACCATATATTTT. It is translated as CASSQPRSGNTIYF.

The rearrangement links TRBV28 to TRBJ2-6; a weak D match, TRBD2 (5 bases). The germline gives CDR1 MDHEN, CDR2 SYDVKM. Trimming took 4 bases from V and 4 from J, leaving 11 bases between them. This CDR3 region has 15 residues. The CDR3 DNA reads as TGTGCCAGCAGTTCGGGATCCCAAGGGGCCAACGTCCTGACTTTC. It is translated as CASSSGSQGANVLTF.

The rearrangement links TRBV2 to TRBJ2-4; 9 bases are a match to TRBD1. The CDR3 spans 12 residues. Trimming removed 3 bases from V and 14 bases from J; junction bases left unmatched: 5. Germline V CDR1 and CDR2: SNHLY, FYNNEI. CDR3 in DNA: TGTGCCAGCAGTGATAGGACAGGGGTAAAGTACTTC. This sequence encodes CASSDRTGVKYF.

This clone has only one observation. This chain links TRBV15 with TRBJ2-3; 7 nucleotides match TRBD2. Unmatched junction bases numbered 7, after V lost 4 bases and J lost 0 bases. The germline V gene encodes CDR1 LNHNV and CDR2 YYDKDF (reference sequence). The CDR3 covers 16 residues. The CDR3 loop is CATSIQTSRSTDTQYF. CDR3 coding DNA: TGTGCCACCAGCATCCAGACTAGCCGGAGCACAGATACGCAGTATTTT. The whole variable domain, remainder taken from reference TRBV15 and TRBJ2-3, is DAMVIQNPRYQVTQFGKPVTLSCSQTLNHNVMYWYQQKSSQAPKLLFHYYDKDFNNEADTPDNFQSRRPNTSFCFLDIRSPGLGDTAMYLCATSIQTSRSTDTQYFGPGTRLTVL.

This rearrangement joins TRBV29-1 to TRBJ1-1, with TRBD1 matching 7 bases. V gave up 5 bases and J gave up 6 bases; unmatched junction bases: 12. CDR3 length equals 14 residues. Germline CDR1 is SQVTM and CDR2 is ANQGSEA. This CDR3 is CSVRFDRAFAEAFF. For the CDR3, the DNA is TGCAGCGTTCGGTTCGACAGGGCTTTCGCTGAAGCTTTCTTT.

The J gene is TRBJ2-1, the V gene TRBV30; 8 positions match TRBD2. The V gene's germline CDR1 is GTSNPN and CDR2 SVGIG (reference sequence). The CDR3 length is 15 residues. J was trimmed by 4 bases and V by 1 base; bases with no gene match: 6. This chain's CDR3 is CAWSGEAGAYNEQFF. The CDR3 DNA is TGTGCCTGGAGTGGGGAAGCGGGGGCATACAATGAGCAGTTCTTC.

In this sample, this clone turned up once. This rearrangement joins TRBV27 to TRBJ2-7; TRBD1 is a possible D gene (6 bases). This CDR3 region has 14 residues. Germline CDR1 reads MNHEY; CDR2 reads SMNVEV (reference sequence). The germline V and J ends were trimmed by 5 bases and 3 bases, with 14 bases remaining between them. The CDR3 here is CASSLGTSLYEQYF. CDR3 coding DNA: TGTGCCAGCAGTCTTGGGACATCGCTCTACGAGCAGTACTTC.

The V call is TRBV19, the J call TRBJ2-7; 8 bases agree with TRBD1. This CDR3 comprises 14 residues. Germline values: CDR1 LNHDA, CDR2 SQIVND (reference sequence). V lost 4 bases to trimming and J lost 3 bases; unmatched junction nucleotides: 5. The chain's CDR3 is CASSSGQGGYEQYF. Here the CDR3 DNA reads TGTGCCAGTAGTAGTGGACAGGGTGGCTACGAGCAGTACTTC.

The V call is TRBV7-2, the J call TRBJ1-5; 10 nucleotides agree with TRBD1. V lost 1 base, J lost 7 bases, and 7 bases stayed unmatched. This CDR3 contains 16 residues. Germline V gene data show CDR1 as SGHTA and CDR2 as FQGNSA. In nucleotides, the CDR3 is TGTGCCAGCAGCTTAGAAAGGACAGGGGGTCGGCAGCCCCAGCATTTT. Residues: CASSLERTGGRQPQHF.

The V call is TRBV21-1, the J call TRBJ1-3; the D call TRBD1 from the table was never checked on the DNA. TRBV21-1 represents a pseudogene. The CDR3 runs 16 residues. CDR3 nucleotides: TGTGCCAGCAGCTCTCCCCAGGGGGCAGGTGGAAACACCATATATTTT. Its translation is CASSSPQGAGGNTIYF.

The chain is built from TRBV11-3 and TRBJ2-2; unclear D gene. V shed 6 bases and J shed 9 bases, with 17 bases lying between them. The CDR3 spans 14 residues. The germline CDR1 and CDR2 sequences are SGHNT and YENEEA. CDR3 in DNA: TGTGCCAGCAGTAAAAACGTGGGCTCCCGGGAGCTGTTTTTT. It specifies CASSKNVGSRELFF.

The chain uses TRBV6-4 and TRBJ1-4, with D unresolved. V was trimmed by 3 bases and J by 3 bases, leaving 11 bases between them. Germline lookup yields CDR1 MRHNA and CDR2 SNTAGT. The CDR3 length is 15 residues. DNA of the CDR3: TGTGCCAGCAGTGAGTCAGGCCTCGCTAATGAAAAACTGTTTTTT. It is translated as CASSESGLANEKLFF.

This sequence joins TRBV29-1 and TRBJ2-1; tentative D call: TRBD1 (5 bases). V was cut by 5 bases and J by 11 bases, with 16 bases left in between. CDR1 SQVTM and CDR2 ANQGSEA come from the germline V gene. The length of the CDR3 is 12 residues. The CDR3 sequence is CSVYLGAPQQFF. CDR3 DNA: TGCAGCGTTTATCTAGGGGCTCCTCAGCAGTTCTTC.

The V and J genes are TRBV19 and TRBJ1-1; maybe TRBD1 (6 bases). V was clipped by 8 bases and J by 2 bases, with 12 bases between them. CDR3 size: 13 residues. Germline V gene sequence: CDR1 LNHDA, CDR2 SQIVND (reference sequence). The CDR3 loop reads CASLGQRNTEAFF. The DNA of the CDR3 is TGTGCCAGTCTCGGACAGAGAAACACTGAAGCTTTCTTT.

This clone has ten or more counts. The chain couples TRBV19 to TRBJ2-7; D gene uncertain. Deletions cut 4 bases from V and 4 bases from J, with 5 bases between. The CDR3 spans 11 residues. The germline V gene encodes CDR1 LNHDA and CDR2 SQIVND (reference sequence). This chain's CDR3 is CASSRQYEQYV. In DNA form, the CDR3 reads TGTGCCAGTAGTAGACAATACGAGCAGTACGTC.

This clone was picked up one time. The CDR3 protein is CASSSDRQGMVAAFF. In DNA, the CDR3 is TGTGCCAGCAGTTCAGATAGACAGGGCATGGTTGCAGCTTTCTTT. The chain uses TRBV2 and TRBJ1-1; 7 bases line up with TRBD1. This CDR3 region has 15 residues. Germline V gene data show CDR1 as SNHLY and CDR2 as FYNNEI. The trim removed 5 bases at V and 10 bases at J, leaving 16 bases unmatched.

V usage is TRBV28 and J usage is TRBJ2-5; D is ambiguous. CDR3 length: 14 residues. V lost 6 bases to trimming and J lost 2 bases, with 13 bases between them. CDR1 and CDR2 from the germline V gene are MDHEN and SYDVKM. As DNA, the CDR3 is TGTGCCAGCAGGACTTGGCAGCAGCAAGAGACCCAGTACTTC. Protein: CASRTWQQQETQYF.

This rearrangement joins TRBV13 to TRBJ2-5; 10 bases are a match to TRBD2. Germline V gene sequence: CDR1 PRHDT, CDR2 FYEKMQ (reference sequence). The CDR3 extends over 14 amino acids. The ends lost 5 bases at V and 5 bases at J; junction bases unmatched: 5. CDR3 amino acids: CASSPLAGRETQYF. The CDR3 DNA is TGTGCCAGCAGCCCACTAGCGGGGCGGGAGACCCAGTACTTC.

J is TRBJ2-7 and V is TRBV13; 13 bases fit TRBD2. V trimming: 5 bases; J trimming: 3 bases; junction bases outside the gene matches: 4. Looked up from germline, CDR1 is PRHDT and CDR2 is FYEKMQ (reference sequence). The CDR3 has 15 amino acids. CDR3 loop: CASSGTSGDNYEQYF. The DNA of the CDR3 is TGTGCCAGCAGCGGGACTAGCGGGGACAACTACGAGCAGTACTTC.

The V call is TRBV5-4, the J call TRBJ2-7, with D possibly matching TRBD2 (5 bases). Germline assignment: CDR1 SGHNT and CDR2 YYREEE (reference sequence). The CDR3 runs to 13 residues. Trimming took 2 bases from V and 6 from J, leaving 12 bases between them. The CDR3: CASSFAGVSEQYV. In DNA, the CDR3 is TGTGCCAGCAGCTTTGCCGGGGTGTCCGAGCAGTACGTC.

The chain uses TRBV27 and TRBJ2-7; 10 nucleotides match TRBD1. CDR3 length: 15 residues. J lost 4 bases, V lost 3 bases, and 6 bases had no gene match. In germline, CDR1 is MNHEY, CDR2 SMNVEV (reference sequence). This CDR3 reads CASSLVTGGGYEQYF. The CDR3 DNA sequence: TGTGCCAGCAGTTTGGTGACAGGGGGCGGTTACGAGCAGTACTTC.